Listed here are 24 T cell receptor beta chains from one sample, sequenced in a study of blood T cells in healthy people across ages (dated by TCRdb to between 2014 and 2016). To prepare the library, 5' RACE was applied. These reads were obtained on an Illumina HiSeq 2500. A second PCR of about 6 to 12 cycles was performed with a sample-barcoded 5' primer and a J-beta primer mix. TCRdb redid the processing of the public reads, applying fastp at Q25 and MiXCR, and retained in-frame beta chains. Each CDR3 protein gets just one entry, which takes the most common genes and DNA from the rows behind it. The sample data list 780,000 or so distinct CDR3 sequences, and 45% to 70% of these were observed just once. The ten largest clones take up roughly 24% of the sample. The sequencing input was blood. All receptors come from a man aged 35-49 years in good health.

This clonotype has just a few counts. This chain connects TRBV12-3 or TRBV12-4 to TRBJ2-1; D possibly corresponds to TRBD2 (6 bases). V lost 7 bases and J lost 0, with 19 bases in between. The CDR3 is made up of 17 amino acids. This CDR3 reads CASKQSAGRSSYNEQFF. Written as DNA, the CDR3 is TGTGCCAGCAAACAGTCGGCCGGGAGAAGCTCCTACAATGAGCAGTTCTTC.

V is TRBV7-9 and J is TRBJ2-7, with unresolved D. The CDR3 runs 11 residues. Trimming removed 6 bases from V and 5 bases from J, with 8 bases in between. Germline-derived CDR1 and CDR2 are SEHNR and FQNEAQ (reference sequence). In DNA, the CDR3 is TGTGCCAGCAGTTTCGCGAACGAGCAGTACTTC. As protein: CASSFANEQYF. The complete variable domain, with remaining parts taken from reference TRBV7-9 and TRBJ2-7, reads DTGVSQNPRHKITKRGQNVTFRCDPISEHNRLYWYRQTLGQGPEFLTYFQNEAQLEKSRLLSDRFSAERPKGSFSTLEIQRTEQGDSAMYLCASSFANEQYFGPGTRLTVT.

The chain has TRBV20-1 and TRBJ2-1, with TRBD1 matching over 10 bases. Germline CDR1 is DFQATT and CDR2 is SNEGSKA (reference sequence). This CDR3 spans 14 amino acids. The ends lost 5 bases at V and 2 bases at J; junction bases unmatched: 3. The CDR3 loop is CSADRGQTYNEQFF. The CDR3 nucleotides read TGCAGTGCTGACAGGGGGCAGACCTACAATGAGCAGTTCTTC.

This clonotype has just a few counts. The chain couples TRBV7-9 to TRBJ1-2, with 10 bases that match TRBD1. This CDR3 comprises 15 residues. J lost 5 bases, V lost 7 bases, and 10 bases had no gene match. Germline V lookup: CDR1 SEHNR, CDR2 FQNEAQ (reference sequence). DNA for the CDR3: TGTGCCAGCACCGGACAGGGGGAGTTTTTATATGGCTACACCTTC. This gives the protein CASTGQGEFLYGYTF.

The genes are TRBV20-1 and TRBJ2-7, with TRBD2 matching 9 bases. The end of the DNA fits TRBJ2-5 better, so the J call may be wrong. Germline V gene sequence: CDR1 DFQATT, CDR2 SNEGSKA (reference sequence). CDR3 length: 14 amino acids. The CDR3 nucleotides are TGCAGTGCTAGCTCGGCTAGCGGGGAAGAGACCCAGTACTTC. Translating it yields CSASSASGEETQYF.

There are a few counts of this clonotype. The rearrangement joins TRBV25-1 to TRBJ2-7, with 8 bases matching TRBD2. Trimming at V came to 6 bases and at J to 5 bases, leaving 3 bases not matched to a gene. Germline loops: CDR1 MGHDK, CDR2 SYGVNS. The CDR3 runs 12 residues. The CDR3 region has the DNA TGTGCCAGCAGGGGTAGCGGGAACGAGCAGTACTTC. It is translated as CASRGSGNEQYF.

V is TRBV7-2 and J is TRBJ1-5; 9 positions match TRBD1. Germline V lookup: CDR1 SGHTA, CDR2 FQGNSA. The CDR3 sequence is 15 residues long. The junction had 3 bases not matched to a gene; V was cut back by 4 bases and J by 2 bases. CDR3 amino acids: CASSYRGLGNQPQHF. Written as DNA, the CDR3 is TGTGCCAGCAGCTACAGGGGGCTTGGCAATCAGCCCCAGCATTTT.

The sample holds a few counts of this clonotype. The chain combines TRBV2 with TRBJ2-5, with 7 bases identical to TRBD1. Germline V gene lookup returns CDR1 SNHLY and CDR2 FYNNEI. The CDR3 is 15 residues long. The J segment lost 2 bases and the V segment lost 2 bases, leaving 5 bases of the junction unmatched. The CDR3 DNA reads TGTGCCAGCAGTGAACTTAGGGGACAGCAAGAGACCCAGTACTTC. It yields the protein CASSELRGQQETQYF. The variable domain in full, with the rest retrieved from reference TRBV2 and TRBJ2-5, is EPEVTQTPSHQVTQMGQEVILRCVPISNHLYFYWYRQILGQKVEFLVSFYNNEISEKSEIFDDQFSVERPDGSNFTLKIRSTKLEDSAMYFCASSELRGQQETQYFGPGTRLLVL.

V usage is TRBV5-5 and J usage is TRBJ2-5; D could derive from TRBD1 or TRBD2 (5 bases each). The CDR3 has 15 amino acids. Germline-derived CDR1 and CDR2 are SGHKS and YYEKEE (reference sequence). The V gene lost 2 bases and the J gene lost 4 bases, with 15 bases spanning the gap. The CDR3 region has the DNA TGTGCCAGCAGCTTAGGAGAGGGGTGGCGAGAGACCCAGTACTTC. It yields the protein CASSLGEGWRETQYF.

This clonotype has just a few counts. The chain uses TRBV4-2 and TRBJ1-4; D may be TRBD1 (6 bases). V was cut by 0 bases and J by 5 bases, with 13 bases left in between. Germline CDR1 is LGHNA and CDR2 is YNFKEQ. The CDR3 has 16 amino acids. CDR3: CASSQDGRGQNEKLFF. The CDR3 nucleotides read TGTGCCAGCAGCCAAGATGGTCGGGGACAAAATGAAAAACTGTTTTTT.

This chain connects TRBV12-3 or TRBV12-4 to TRBJ1-2; a possible D gene is TRBD1 (6 bases). The germline V and J ends were trimmed by 1 base and 5 bases, with 8 bases remaining between them. The CDR3 extends over 13 amino acids. CDR3 DNA sequence: TGTGCCAGCAGTTTAGGACAGGAGTATGGCTACACCTTC. Protein product: CASSLGQEYGYTF.

This clonotype was detected a few times. The rearrangement joins TRBV7-2 to TRBJ2-5, with D perhaps TRBD1 (7 bases). Germline assignment: CDR1 SGHTA and CDR2 FQGNSA. Trimming left V 1 base short and J 7 bases short, with 13 bases between. The CDR3 length is 14 residues. CDR3 nucleotide sequence: TGTGCCAGCAGCTTAGACCAGGGGGGTAGGACCCAGTACTTC. Translated, it gives CASSLDQGGRTQYF.

This clonotype has more than one count but fewer than ten. The gene calls are TRBV20-1 and TRBJ2-6; D remains unclear. V lost 0 bases and J lost 3, with 9 bases in between. Germline loops: CDR1 DFQATT, CDR2 SNEGSKA (reference sequence). The CDR3 extends over 15 amino acids. The CDR3: CSARDRLFGANVLTF. In DNA, the CDR3 is TGCAGTGCTAGAGATAGACTCTTTGGGGCCAACGTCCTGACTTTC.

The genes are TRBV6-1 and TRBJ2-3; TRBD2 matches 10 bases. This CDR3 region has 15 residues. CDR1 and CDR2 from the germline V gene are MNHNS and SASEGT. V lost 4 bases to trimming and J lost 2 bases; unmatched junction nucleotides: 3. As DNA, the CDR3 is TGTGCCAGCAGTGGAGCGGGGGGGCACACAGATACGCAGTATTTT. Translation gives CASSGAGGHTDTQYF.

For this clonotype: An end of the junction does not agree with germline; a read error may underlie this. J is TRBJ1-1 and V is TRBV6-6, with TRBD1 matching over 10 bases. The germline V gene encodes CDR1 MNHNY and CDR2 SVGAGI (reference sequence). The CDR3 extends over 13 amino acids. CDR3 coding DNA: TGTGCCAGCAGTGACTCAGGGACAGGGGAGGCTATCTTT. Amino acid sequence: CASSDSGTGEAIF.

This clonotype was counted between two and nine times. The chain employs TRBV7-3 and TRBJ2-1; 9 bases fit TRBD2. Germline lookup yields CDR1 SGHTA and CDR2 FQGTGA. CDR3 length equals 14 residues. V lost 0 bases to trimming and J lost 8 bases; unmatched junction nucleotides: 2. This CDR3 is CASSLTAGGDEQFF. The DNA of the CDR3 is TGTGCCAGCAGCTTAACCGCGGGAGGGGATGAGCAGTTCTTC.

V usage is TRBV10-3 and J usage is TRBJ1-1, with no clear D. Germline V gives CDR1 ENHRY, CDR2 SYGVKD. V dropped 6 bases and J dropped 1 base, with 9 bases sitting between them. The CDR3 is 13 residues long. The CDR3 sequence is CAIRDDGNTEAFF. The CDR3 nucleotides are TGTGCCATCAGAGATGACGGGAACACTGAAGCTTTCTTT.

This clonotype was found a few times. The rearrangement joins TRBV5-1 to TRBJ1-2, with D unclear. The CDR3 totals 17 residues. Germline CDR1 reads SGHRS; CDR2 reads YFSETQ. The ends were cut back, 0 bases at V and 1 base at J, with 16 bases in the middle. CDR3 amino acids: CASSLESRSRFNYGYTF. The CDR3 DNA reads TGCGCCAGCAGCTTGGAAAGTCGGAGCAGGTTTAACTATGGCTACACCTTC.

The chain has TRBV7-2 and TRBJ2-5; 7 bases are shared with TRBD1. V shed 0 bases and J 5 bases; nucleotides not matched to a gene: 9. Per germline, CDR1 SGHTA and CDR2 FQGNSA. The CDR3 has 16 amino acids. As DNA, the CDR3 is TGTGCCAGCAGCTTAGCGCCGAGGGGGCGCGGTGAGACCCAGTACTTC. It specifies CASSLAPRGRGETQYF.

CDR3 loop: CASSLNPATNEKLFF. CDR3 DNA sequence: TGCGCCAGCAGCTTGAATCCTGCAACTAATGAAAAACTGTTTTTT. This chain links TRBV5-1 with TRBJ1-4, with no clear D. V lost 1 base and J 0 bases, leaving 7 bases between the germline ends. Germline assignment: CDR1 SGHRS and CDR2 YFSETQ. The CDR3 covers 15 residues.

The chain employs TRBV12-3 or TRBV12-4 and TRBJ2-5; D might be TRBD1 or TRBD2, each matching 5 bases. CDR3 length: 16 residues. Trimming removed 4 bases at V and 1 base at J, with 16 bases between. CDR3 DNA sequence: TGTGCCAGCAGTTCGGGACGTAGTGTCACCCAAGAGACCCAGTACTTC. This sequence encodes CASSSGRSVTQETQYF.

The rearrangement uses TRBV11-2 and TRBJ1-2, with 9 bases fitting TRBD1. After removal of 2 bases from V and 5 bases from J, the junction contained 6 bases not matched to a gene. The CDR3 extends over 15 amino acids. Germline-derived CDR1 and CDR2 are SGHAT and FQNNGV. The CDR3, as DNA: TGTGCCAGCAGCTTACAGGGGACAGGGTTGTATGGCTACACCTTC. It codes for CASSLQGTGLYGYTF.

This clonotype was seen a handful of times. This sequence joins TRBV5-1 and TRBJ1-6; TRBD1 matches 8 bases. V lost 4 bases to trimming and J lost 7 bases; unmatched junction nucleotides: 4. Germline V gene sequence: CDR1 SGHRS, CDR2 YFSETQ. The CDR3 is made up of 14 amino acids. CDR3 bases: TGCGCCAGCAGCCGGAACAGGGGGAATTCACCCCTCCACTTT. Protein sequence: CASSRNRGNSPLHF.

The CDR3: CSATGLADQNEQFF. CDR3 DNA: TGCAGTGCCACCGGACTAGCGGATCAAAATGAGCAGTTCTTC. The J gene is TRBJ2-1, the V gene TRBV20-1, with 10 bases fitting TRBD2. Germline V gene data show CDR1 as DFQATT and CDR2 as SNEGSKA (reference sequence). The CDR3 runs 14 residues. Unmatched junction bases numbered 9, after V lost 6 bases and J lost 7 bases.